This entry describes one T cell receptor beta chain. Its antigen remains unknown. This record belongs to a study of shared clonotypes between healthy human individuals. This CDR3 comprises 12 residues. Germline V lookup: CDR1 SNHLY, CDR2 FYNNEI. V was pared by 9 bases and J by 1 base, with 9 bases between. Points from the study as a whole: The authors expected sequencing depth to affect clonotype sharing among donors.

The input for sorted-subset replicate PCRs was approximately 200 ng DNA, around 27,000 T cell genomes. TCRdb's copy holds only in-frame clones and misses some; the assay was immunoSEQ multiplex PCR. This table has over 150,000 clones, around 63% appearing once. The source of this sequence is a young man in good health. The chain is built from TRBV2 and TRBJ2-5; D is possibly TRBD2 (5 bases). Sequenced: memory CD4+ T cells sorted from blood. The subset is: CD45RA-negative fraction. DNA for the CDR3: TGTGCCAGACGGGATGGCCAAGAGACCCAGTACTTC. This gives the protein CARRDGQETQYF.